Shown below are 15 T cell receptor beta chains from a single sample sequenced in a study of T cell responses to AZD1222 COVID-19 vaccine. Method: immunoSEQ multiplex PCR; TCRdb's copy keeps in-frame clones and lacks some. The data hold 100,000 or so clones, with over 75% observed a single time. This material consisted of peripheral blood, taken on day 0 of AZD1222 vaccination. The receptors were gathered from an adult in good health.

The rearrangement uses TRBV19 and TRBJ1-5; D is possibly TRBD1 (5 bases). V was shortened by 3 bases and J by 0 bases, with 24 bases between the two germline ends. The CDR3 is 20 amino acids. Per germline, CDR1 LNHDA and CDR2 SQIVND (reference sequence). The CDR3 DNA reads TGTGCCAGTAGTATGGAGACCGGGACCTCGCCTATCTATAGCAATCAGCCCCAGCATTTT. It encodes CASSMETGTSPIYSNQPQHF.

This chain connects TRBV18 to TRBJ2-7; D is unresolved. Trimming cost V 5 bases and J 3 bases, with 8 bases left between them. Germline CDR1 reads KGHSH; CDR2 reads LQKENI. This CDR3 contains 12 residues. CDR3 sequence (DNA): TGTGCCAGCTCATCGGACGGCTACGAGCAGTACTTC. Its protein product is CASSSDGYEQYF. The whole variable domain, filled in from reference TRBV18 and TRBJ2-7, reads NAGVMQNPRHLVRRRGQEARLRCSPMKGHSHVYWYRQLPEEGLKFMVYLQKENIIDESGMPKERFSAEFPKEGPSILRIQQVVRGDSAAYFCASSSDGYEQYFGPGTRLTVT.

The rearrangement joins TRBV7-6 to TRBJ2-5, with 10 bases that match TRBD1. CDR1 and CDR2 (germline): SGHVS, FNYEAQ. This CDR3 region has 16 residues. J was trimmed by 0 bases and V by 5 bases; bases with no gene match: 6. The CDR3 is CASSKQTGGNQETQYF. In DNA form, the CDR3 reads TGTGCCAGCAGCAAACAGACAGGGGGCAACCAAGAGACCCAGTACTTC.

This chain links TRBV7-9 with TRBJ1-1; D may be TRBD1 (6 bases). The germline V and J ends were trimmed by 5 bases and 0 bases, with 19 bases remaining between them. This CDR3 has 17 amino acids. CDR1 and CDR2 (germline): SEHNR, FQNEAQ (reference sequence). The CDR3: CASSQIRGGGVNTEAFF. As DNA, the CDR3 is TGTGCCAGCAGCCAGATCAGGGGTGGGGGCGTGAACACTGAAGCTTTCTTT. Combining the CDR3 with reference TRBV7-9 and TRBJ1-1 gives the whole variable domain DTGVSQNPRHKITKRGQNVTFRCDPISEHNRLYWYRQTLGQGPEFLTYFQNEAQLEKSRLLSDRFSAERPKGSFSTLEIQRTEQGDSAMYLCASSQIRGGGVNTEAFFGQGTRLTVV.

The chain couples TRBV28 to TRBJ2-1, with D perhaps TRBD2 (6 bases). This CDR3 contains 14 residues. V was cut by 8 bases and J by 2 bases, with 13 bases left in between. Germline values: CDR1 MDHEN, CDR2 SYDVKM. The CDR3 region is CASATSRTYNEQFF. DNA for the CDR3: TGTGCCAGCGCCACTAGCCGTACCTACAATGAGCAGTTCTTC.

The chain couples TRBV3-1 (or the pseudogene TRBV3-2) to TRBJ1-2, with 9 nucleotides matching TRBD1. CDR1 and CDR2 (germline): LGHDT, YNNKEL (reference sequence). V lost 3 bases to trimming and J lost 7 bases; unmatched junction nucleotides: 6. The CDR3 has 14 amino acids. CDR3 DNA: TGTGCCAGCAGCCACCTACAGGGGGCGGTTGGCTACACCTTC. Protein sequence: CASSHLQGAVGYTF.

This chain links TRBV4-1 with TRBJ1-6; D remains ambiguous. The length of the CDR3 is 18 residues. V dropped 4 bases and J dropped 5 bases, with 21 bases sitting between them. The germline CDR1 and CDR2 sequences are MGHRA and YSYEKL. The CDR3 sequence is CASSPIPGRFGNNSPLHF. The CDR3 bases are TGCGCCAGCAGCCCCATCCCGGGCAGGTTTGGGAATAATTCACCCCTCCACTTT.

This clone has just a few counts. V and J are TRBV6-5 and TRBJ2-1, with 7 nucleotides matching TRBD1. CDR1 MNHEY and CDR2 SVGAGI come from the germline V gene. This CDR3 comprises 15 residues. Trimming at V came to 6 bases and at J to 2 bases, leaving 7 bases not matched to a gene. CDR3 amino acids: CASRAGTEAYNEQFF. CDR3 coding DNA: TGTGCCAGCAGAGCCGGGACAGAGGCCTACAATGAGCAGTTCTTC.

This clone was seen only once. The chain is built from TRBV19 and TRBJ1-2, with D perhaps TRBD1 (6 bases). The germline V gene encodes CDR1 LNHDA and CDR2 SQIVND (reference sequence). Trimming removed 6 bases at V and 6 bases at J, with 14 bases between. The CDR3 sequence is 13 residues long. The CDR3 protein is CASRHRDWDGYTF. CDR3 DNA: TGTGCCAGTAGACACAGGGATTGGGATGGCTACACCTTC. The variable domain in full, with the rest retrieved from reference TRBV19 and TRBJ1-2, is DGGITQSPKYLFRKEGQNVTLSCEQNLNHDAMYWYRQDPGQGLRLIYYSQIVNDFQKGDIAEGYSVSREKKESFPLTVTSAQKNPTAFYLCASRHRDWDGYTFGSGTRLTVV.

The rearrangement joins TRBV7-9 to TRBJ1-5; D is perhaps TRBD1 (5 bases). CDR3 length: 14 residues. Deletions cut 8 bases from V and 0 bases from J, with 11 bases between. Germline V gene sequence: CDR1 SEHNR, CDR2 FQNEAQ (reference sequence). CDR3 sequence: CASGKGYSNQPQHF. DNA for the CDR3: TGTGCCAGCGGGAAGGGGTATAGCAATCAGCCCCAGCATTTT.

The chain combines TRBV6-5 with TRBJ1-1, with D perhaps matching TRBD1 (6 bases). Between the trimmed V and J ends, which lost 6 bases and 1 base, there was a span of 12 bases. CDR1 is MNHEY, CDR2 SVGAGI, per germline. There are 14 residues in the CDR3. The chain's CDR3 is CASRPRGGNTEAFF. The CDR3 DNA follows: TGTGCCAGCAGGCCTAGGGGGGGGAACACTGAAGCTTTCTTT.

The CDR3 DNA reads TGCAGTGCTAGTACCCCTAGCGGGATCCCAGATACGCAGTATTTT. Amino acid sequence: CSASTPSGIPDTQYF. This chain links TRBV20-1 with TRBJ2-3, with 9 bases lining up with TRBD2. Germline CDR1 DFQATT, CDR2 SNEGSKA (reference sequence). The CDR3 sequence is 15 residues long. V trimming: 3 bases; J trimming: 4 bases; junction bases outside the gene matches: 8.

This clone was recorded only once. The chain combines TRBV7-9 with TRBJ1-5; 7 positions match TRBD1. This CDR3 comprises 15 residues. Germline V gives CDR1 SEHNR, CDR2 FQNEAQ (reference sequence). After removal of 3 bases from V and 0 bases from J, the junction contained 2 bases not matched to a gene. This CDR3 is CASSFGTDSNQPQHF. The CDR3 DNA reads as TGTGCCAGCAGCTTCGGGACAGATAGCAATCAGCCCCAGCATTTT.

The chain recombines TRBV5-1 with TRBJ2-7; TRBD1 might be the D (6 bases). CDR1 SGHRS and CDR2 YFSETQ come from the germline V gene. The CDR3 is 15 amino acids. V gave up 3 bases and J gave up 1 base, with 14 bases separating them. The CDR3 nucleotides are TGCGCCAGCAGCTGGGGGCTAGATATGTCCTACGAGCAGTACTTC. Its protein is CASSWGLDMSYEQYF.

The rearrangement links TRBV5-6 to TRBJ2-3, with a possible D match to TRBD1 (6 bases). Germline V gene sequence: CDR1 SGHDT, CDR2 YYEEEE. Trimming left V 5 bases short and J 5 bases short, with 18 bases between. The CDR3 totals 15 residues. The CDR3 DNA is TGTGCCAGCAGACATCAGGGGTTCGACTTAGATACGCAGTATTTT. Residues: CASRHQGFDLDTQYF.